This passage covers 31 T cell receptor beta chains from one sample sequenced in a study of T cells in Graves' hyperthyroidism and ophthalmopathy. It was RNA transcripts that yielded the amplified TCR beta CDR3 regions. HTBI primers drove first-round RT-PCR of the TCR CDR3. Each CDR3 protein is one row after TCRdb ran MiXCR on the multiplex PCR reads. The table lists about 50,000 distinct CDR3 sequences, roughly 50% of them singletons. Sequencing was performed on peripheral blood or thyroid tissue (not recorded which). These receptors were collected from a woman aged 50 to 60 with Graves' hyperthyroidism.

V and J are TRBV20-1 and TRBJ2-2; 15 bases are shared with TRBD2. Germline CDR1 is DFQATT and CDR2 is SNEGSKA (reference sequence). V lost 5 bases to trimming and J lost 4 bases; unmatched junction nucleotides: 5. The CDR3 is 16 residues long. CDR3 coding DNA: TGCAGTGCTTCCAGGACTAGCGGGAGGGCCACCGGGGAGCTGTTTTTT. Translating gives CSASRTSGRATGELFF.

The sample holds a few counts of this clonotype. A much larger clone is a single base away; this may be a read error. The rearrangement uses TRBV12-3 or TRBV12-4 and TRBJ2-3; 8 bases agree with TRBD2. The V and J ends lost 7 bases and 4 bases, in that order; junction bases with no gene match: 7. The CDR3 covers 14 residues. The CDR3 nucleotides are TGTGCCAGCAAGAGAACTAGCGGCTCAGATACGCAGTATTTT. Protein: CASKRTSGSDTQYF.

This clonotype was counted many times. This chain connects TRBV28 to TRBJ2-7, with 8 nucleotides matching TRBD2. Per the germline V gene, CDR1 is MDHEN and CDR2 is SYDVKM. The CDR3 covers 14 residues. J gave up 6 bases and V 3 bases, and 7 bases lay outside the gene matches. The CDR3 DNA reads TGTGCCAGCAGTTTCCGGCGGGAGGTCGGCGAGCAGTACTTC. As protein: CASSFRREVGEQYF. Filled out from reference TRBV28 and TRBJ2-7, the complete variable domain reads DVKVTQSSRYLVKRTGEKVFLECVQDMDHENMFWYRQDPGLGLRLIYFSYDVKMKEKGDIPEGYSVSREKKERFSLILESASTNQTSMYLCASSFRREVGEQYFGPGTRLTVT.

In its sample, this clonotype was seen many times. A read error is possible here, since a much larger clone lies one base away. J is TRBJ1-2 and V is TRBV30; a weak D match, TRBD1 (6 bases). CDR3 size: 13 residues. Germline-derived CDR1 and CDR2 are GTSNPN and SVGIG (reference sequence). CDR3 amino acids: CAWRGQGRNGYSF. The CDR3, as DNA: TGTGCCTGGAGAGGGCAGGGGCGAAATGGCTACTCCTTC.

This clonotype has a count of ten or more. The chain is built from TRBV7-2 and TRBJ2-7, with 8 bases identical to TRBD2. The CDR3 has 16 amino acids. V shed 1 base and J 4 bases; nucleotides not matched to a gene: 9. The V gene's germline CDR1 is SGHTA and CDR2 FQGNSA. The CDR3 nucleotides are TGTGCCAGCAGCTTAGTCCTGTGTCTAGCGGGTTACGAGCAGTACTTC. Amino acids: CASSLVLCLAGYEQYF.

Many counts were recorded for this clonotype. The chain employs TRBV15 and TRBJ2-2; no clear D. Germline V gene sequence: CDR1 LNHNV, CDR2 YYDKDF (reference sequence). Trimming took 6 bases from V and 5 from J, leaving 13 bases between them. The CDR3 has 14 residues. The CDR3 is CATSLRKGTGELFF. CDR3 DNA sequence: TGTGCCACCAGTCTCAGGAAGGGTACCGGGGAGCTGTTTTTT.

The V and J genes are TRBV20-1 and TRBJ2-7; TRBD1 or TRBD2 may be the D gene (6 bases each). Trimming shortened V by 0 bases and J by 6 bases, and 12 bases separated the two germline ends. The CDR3 is 13 amino acids. Per the germline V gene, CDR1 is DFQATT and CDR2 is SNEGSKA (reference sequence). The CDR3 DNA follows: TGCAGTGCTAGAGAGGGGGGCAGGAGCGAGCAGTACTTC. The encoded protein is CSAREGGRSEQYF.

This clonotype showed up many times. The rearrangement uses TRBV10-2 and TRBJ2-3; 7 bases are a match to TRBD2. Germline CDR1 WSHSY, CDR2 SAAADI. V lost 7 bases to trimming and J lost 4 bases; unmatched junction nucleotides: 8. This CDR3 has 14 amino acids. CDR3 residues: CASKRDYRADTQYF. CDR3 nucleotides: TGCGCCAGCAAAAGGGACTACCGGGCAGATACGCAGTATTTT.

The chain carries TRBV15 and TRBJ2-7; D remains unclear. The germline gives CDR1 LNHNV, CDR2 YYDKDF (reference sequence). The germline V and J ends were trimmed by 3 bases and 6 bases, with 12 bases remaining between them. The CDR3 loop spans 13 amino acids. The CDR3 DNA reads TGTGCCACCAGCAGTGAGTCAGCGCTCGAGCAGTACTTC. Translated: CATSSESALEQYF.

This clonotype was recorded many times. The V gene is TRBV4-3, the J gene TRBJ1-2; a possible D gene is TRBD1 (6 bases). Trimming removed 0 bases at V and 5 bases at J, with 10 bases between. The CDR3 runs to 14 residues. CDR1 and CDR2 from the germline V gene are LGHNA and YSLEER. The CDR3 reads CASSQEVQGYGYTF. Here the CDR3 DNA reads TGCGCCAGCAGCCAAGAGGTACAGGGATATGGCTACACCTTC.

With respect to this clonotype: This may be a read error: a much more frequent sequence differs by one nucleotide. The V gene is TRBV12-3 or TRBV12-4, the J gene TRBJ1-2; D perhaps matches TRBD1 (5 bases). The CDR3 is made up of 13 amino acids. The CDR3 loop is CASSFQGNYGCTF. In DNA, the CDR3 is TGTGCCAGCAGTTTTCAGGGAAACTATGGCTGCACCTTC.

This clonotype occurred many times. V is TRBV6-5 and J is TRBJ2-5; 13 bases match TRBD2. CDR3 size: 17 residues. Trimming removed 7 bases from V and 5 bases from J; junction bases left unmatched: 13. CDR1 is MNHEY and CDR2 is SVGAGI in the germline V gene. CDR3 coding DNA: TGTGCCAGCAACCCCCTCGGACTAGCGGGAGTCAGGGAGACCCAGTACTTC. Its protein is CASNPLGLAGVRETQYF.

This clonotype rates as medium-sized. This sequence joins TRBV20-1 and TRBJ2-6; 7 nucleotides line up with TRBD1. Germline V CDR1 and CDR2: DFQATT, SNEGSKA (reference sequence). The CDR3 runs to 14 residues. Trimming cost V 4 bases and J 2 bases; bases outside gene matches: 2. The CDR3 nucleotides read TGCAGTGCTATCGACAGGGCTGGGGCCAACGTCCTGACTTTC. As protein: CSAIDRAGANVLTF.

This clonotype came up many times. The chain is built from TRBV5-4 and TRBJ1-5, with D perhaps TRBD1 (6 bases). CDR1 is SGHNT and CDR2 is YYREEE in the germline V gene (reference sequence). V was shortened by 2 bases and J by 8 bases, with 14 bases between the two germline ends. This CDR3 comprises 14 residues. CDR3 sequence reads: CASSFGGSGEPQHF. DNA for the CDR3: TGTGCCAGCAGCTTCGGAGGGTCAGGGGAGCCCCAGCATTTT.

J is TRBJ1-1 and V is TRBV29-1; 7 nucleotides agree with TRBD1. CDR1 SQVTM and CDR2 ANQGSEA come from the germline V gene. This CDR3 is 15 amino acids long. The junction had 16 bases not matched to a gene; V was cut back by 7 bases and J by 5 bases. The CDR3 DNA sequence: TGCAGCGCCAGCAGTATGACAGGGAGGGGGACTGAAGCTTTCTTT. It yields the protein CSASSMTGRGTEAFF.

This clonotype was recorded at least ten times. The V call is TRBV20-1, the J call TRBJ1-2; perhaps TRBD1 as D (5 bases). The V gene lost 4 bases and the J gene lost 4 bases, with 16 bases spanning the gap. This CDR3 spans 14 amino acids. The germline V gene encodes CDR1 DFQATT and CDR2 SNEGSKA (reference sequence). CDR3 DNA: TGCAGTGCTACGATTATCAGGGAGATCTATGGCTACACCTTC. Protein sequence: CSATIIREIYGYTF.

The gene calls are TRBV28 and TRBJ2-1, with 14 positions matching TRBD2. The CDR3 contains 15 residues. V shed 6 bases and J 7 bases; nucleotides not matched to a gene: 5. The V gene's germline CDR1 is MDHEN and CDR2 SYDVKM. CDR3 residues: CASSLGLAGVNEQFF. The DNA for the CDR3 is TGTGCCAGCAGCCTGGGACTAGCGGGAGTTAATGAGCAGTTCTTC.

This clonotype was counted a few times. The chain links TRBV7-8 to TRBJ2-2; the D is unclear. Trimming cost V 2 bases and J 9 bases, with 10 bases left between them. Germline assignment: CDR1 SGHVS and CDR2 FQNEAQ. The CDR3 is made up of 13 amino acids. This CDR3 is CASSLINEWELFF. The CDR3 DNA follows: TGTGCCAGCAGCTTAATCAATGAATGGGAGCTGTTTTTT. The entire variable domain, with the rest obtained from reference TRBV7-8 and TRBJ2-2, is as follows: GAGVSQSPRYKVAKRGQDVALRCDPISGHVSLFWYQQALGQGPEFLTYFQNEAQLDKSGLPSDRFFAERPEGSVSTLKIQRTQQEDSAVYLCASSLINEWELFFGEGSRLTVL.

This clonotype showed up many times. This sequence joins TRBV2 and TRBJ1-4; 7 bases align to TRBD1. There are 12 residues in the CDR3. Unmatched junction bases numbered 4, after V lost 8 bases and J lost 7 bases. Germline CDR1 reads SNHLY; CDR2 reads FYNNEI. The CDR3 DNA reads TGTGCCAGCCACGGACAGGCTGAAAAACTGTTTTTT. Amino acids: CASHGQAEKLFF.

V is TRBV29-1 and J is TRBJ2-5; perhaps D is TRBD1 or TRBD2 (5 bases each). The CDR3 covers 14 residues. The V and J ends lost 3 bases and 7 bases respectively, with 18 bases between them. CDR1 and CDR2 (germline): SQVTM, ANQGSEA. CDR3 protein: CSVEGTTVGWTQYF. The CDR3 nucleotides read TGCAGCGTTGAGGGGACGACCGTCGGGTGGACCCAGTACTTC.

About this clonotype: One end of the junction is discordant with germline, which a read error may explain. The CDR3, as DNA: TGCGCCAGCAGCCAAGACAGGACAGCGGGCGACTACACCTTC. Translating gives CASSQDRTAGDYTF. The rearrangement joins TRBV7-2 to TRBJ1-2; possible D gene TRBD1, 6 bases. Germline CDR1 reads SGHTA; CDR2 reads FQGNSA. CDR3 length: 14 amino acids.

The chain links TRBV6-5 to TRBJ2-3; D is uncertain. V was clipped by 8 bases and J by 11 bases, with 17 bases between them. Per the germline V gene, CDR1 is MNHEY and CDR2 is SVGAGI. The length of the CDR3 is 12 residues. The CDR3 nucleotides read TGTGCCAGCGGTTCGACACCACCCGGGCAGTATTTT. It specifies CASGSTPPGQYF.

This clonotype was recorded at least ten times. The V and J genes are TRBV29-1 and TRBJ1-2; possibly TRBD1 for D (5 bases). Trimming removed 3 bases from V and 8 bases from J, with 7 bases in between. The CDR3 has 10 residues. Germline CDR1 reads SQVTM; CDR2 reads ANQGSEA. The CDR3 loop reads CSVEGTGYTF. The CDR3 DNA follows: TGCAGCGTTGAGGGGACGGGCTACACCTTC.

The sample holds many counts of this clonotype. The rearrangement uses TRBV28 and TRBJ1-2, with no clear D. V lost 5 bases, J lost 5 bases, and 15 bases lay in between. The CDR3 totals 14 residues. Germline CDR1 and CDR2: MDHEN and SYDVKM. The CDR3 DNA follows: TGTGCCAGCAGTGGCCCGGGGAGGCTTTATGGCTACACCTTC. It translates to CASSGPGRLYGYTF.

The chain uses TRBV20-1 and TRBJ2-5, with 8 bases that match TRBD2. The trim removed 0 bases at V and 5 bases at J, leaving 8 bases unmatched. CDR1 is DFQATT and CDR2 is SNEGSKA in the germline V gene (reference sequence). The CDR3 has 15 residues. This CDR3 reads CSARDPGRAKETQYF. The CDR3, as DNA: TGCAGTGCTAGAGACCCCGGGAGGGCCAAGGAGACCCAGTACTTC.

A word on this clonotype: A junction boundary mismatches the germline segment, possibly from a read error. The chain couples TRBV10-3 to TRBJ2-3; 8 positions match TRBD2. The CDR3 runs 14 residues. CDR1 is ENHRY, CDR2 SYGVKD, per germline. The CDR3 protein is CAISESGSRDTQYF. CDR3 DNA: TGTGCCATCAGTGAGAGCGGGAGCAGAGATACGCAGTATTTT.

Ten or more counts support this clonotype. CDR3 DNA: TGTGCCAGCAGTTCCGGTTCTGATGGCTACACCTTC. Amino acid sequence: CASSSGSDGYTF. The rearrangement uses TRBV6-5 and TRBJ1-2; D remains unclear. Germline lookup yields CDR1 MNHEY and CDR2 SVGAGI. The length of the CDR3 is 12 residues. V lost 4 bases, J lost 6 bases, and 9 bases lay in between.

Comments on this clonotype: At one boundary the junction diverges from the germline segment, which might be a read error. The chain carries TRBV7-7 and TRBJ2-2, with TRBD2 as a possible D gene (5 bases). The CDR3 contains 13 residues. Germline CDR1 and CDR2: SSHAT and FNYEAQ (reference sequence). The DNA of the CDR3 is TGTGCTAGCAGCCCCGTCCCCACCGGGGAGCTGCTCTTT. Its translation is CASSPVPTGELLF.

V and J are TRBV2 and TRBJ2-5; 12 nucleotides match TRBD2. The CDR3 has 14 amino acids. The ends lost 6 bases at V and 5 bases at J; junction bases unmatched: 4. Germline assignment: CDR1 SNHLY and CDR2 FYNNEI. CDR3 amino acids: CASRRLAGVETQYF. CDR3 nucleotide sequence: TGTGCCAGCAGGAGACTAGCGGGAGTGGAGACCCAGTACTTC.

Of note for this clonotype: The CDR3 does not close with the conserved phenylalanine or tryptophan, likely indicating a read error. The limits of the CDR3 on the DNA are not certain, so only TCRdb's listed CDR3 is given. V and J are TRBV10-3 and TRBJ1-6; the table's D call, TRBD1, was not checked against the DNA. The CDR3 has 19 residues if both end residues are counted. Germline CDR1 and CDR2: ENHRY and SYGVKD. CDR3: CAISAQGRPTSSYNSPLQS.

This clonotype has at least ten counts. The J gene is TRBJ2-2, the V gene TRBV12-3 or TRBV12-4; D is uncertain. V lost 3 bases, J lost 4 bases, and 9 bases lay in between. This CDR3 contains 14 residues. The CDR3 DNA reads TGTGCCAGCAGTTTTAGGTGGTCCACCGGGGAGCTGTTTTTT. Encoded protein: CASSFRWSTGELFF.